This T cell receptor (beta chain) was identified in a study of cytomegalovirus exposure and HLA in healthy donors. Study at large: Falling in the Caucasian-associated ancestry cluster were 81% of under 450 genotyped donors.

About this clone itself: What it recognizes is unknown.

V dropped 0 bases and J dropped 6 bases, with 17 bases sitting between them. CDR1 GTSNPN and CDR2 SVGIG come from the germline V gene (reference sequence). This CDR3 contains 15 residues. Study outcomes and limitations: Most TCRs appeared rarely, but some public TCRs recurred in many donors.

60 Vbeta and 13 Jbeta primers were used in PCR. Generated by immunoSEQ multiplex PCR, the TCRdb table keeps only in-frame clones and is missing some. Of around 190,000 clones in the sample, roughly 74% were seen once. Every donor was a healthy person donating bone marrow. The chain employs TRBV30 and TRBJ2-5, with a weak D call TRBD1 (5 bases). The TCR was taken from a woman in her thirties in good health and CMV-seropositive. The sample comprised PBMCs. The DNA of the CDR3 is TGTGCCTGGAGTGTACGGTCTACGCAGGGAAAGACCCAGTACTTC. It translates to CAWSVRSTQGKTQYF.